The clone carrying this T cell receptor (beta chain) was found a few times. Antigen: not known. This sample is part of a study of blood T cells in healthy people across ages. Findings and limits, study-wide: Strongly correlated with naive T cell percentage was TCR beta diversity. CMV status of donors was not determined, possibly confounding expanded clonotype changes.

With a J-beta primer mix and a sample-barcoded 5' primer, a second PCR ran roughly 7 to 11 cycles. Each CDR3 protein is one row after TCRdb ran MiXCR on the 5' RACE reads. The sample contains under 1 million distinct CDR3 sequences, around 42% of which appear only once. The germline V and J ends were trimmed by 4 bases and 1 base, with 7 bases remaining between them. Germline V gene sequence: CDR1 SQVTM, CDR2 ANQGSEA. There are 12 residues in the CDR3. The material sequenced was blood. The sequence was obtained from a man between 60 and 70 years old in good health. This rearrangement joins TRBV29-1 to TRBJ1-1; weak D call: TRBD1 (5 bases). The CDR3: CSVVDRNTEAFF. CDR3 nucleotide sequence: TGCAGCGTTGTTGACAGGAACACTGAAGCTTTCTTT.